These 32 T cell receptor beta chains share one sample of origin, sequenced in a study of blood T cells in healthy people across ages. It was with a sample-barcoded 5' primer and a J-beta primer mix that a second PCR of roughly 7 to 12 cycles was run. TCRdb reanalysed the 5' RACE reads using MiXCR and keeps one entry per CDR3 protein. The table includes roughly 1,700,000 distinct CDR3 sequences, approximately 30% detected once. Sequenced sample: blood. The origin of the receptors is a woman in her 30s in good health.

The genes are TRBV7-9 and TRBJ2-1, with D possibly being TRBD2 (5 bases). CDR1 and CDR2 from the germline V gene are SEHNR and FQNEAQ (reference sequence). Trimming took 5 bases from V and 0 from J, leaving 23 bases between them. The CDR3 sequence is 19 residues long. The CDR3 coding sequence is TGTGCCAGCAGCGAGACGGCTAGCTTCGGACCGAGCTCCTACAATGAGCAGTTCTTC. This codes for CASSETASFGPSSYNEQFF. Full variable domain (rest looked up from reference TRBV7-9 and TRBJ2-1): DTGVSQNPRHKITKRGQNVTFRCDPISEHNRLYWYRQTLGQGPEFLTYFQNEAQLEKSRLLSDRFSAERPKGSFSTLEIQRTEQGDSAMYLCASSETASFGPSSYNEQFFGPGTRLTVL.

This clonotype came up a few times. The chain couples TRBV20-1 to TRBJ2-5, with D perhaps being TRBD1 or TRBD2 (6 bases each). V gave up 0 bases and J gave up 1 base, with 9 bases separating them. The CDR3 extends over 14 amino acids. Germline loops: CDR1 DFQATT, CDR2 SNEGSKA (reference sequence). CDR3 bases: TGCAGTGCTAGAGATGGAGGGGGCCAAGAGACCCAGTACTTC. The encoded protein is CSARDGGGQETQYF.

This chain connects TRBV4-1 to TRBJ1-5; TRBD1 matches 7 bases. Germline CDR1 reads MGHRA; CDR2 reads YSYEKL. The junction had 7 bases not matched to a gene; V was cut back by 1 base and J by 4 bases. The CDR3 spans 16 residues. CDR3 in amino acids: CASSQAARGRNQPQHF. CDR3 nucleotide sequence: TGCGCCAGCAGCCAAGCTGCCAGGGGGAGGAATCAGCCCCAGCATTTT.

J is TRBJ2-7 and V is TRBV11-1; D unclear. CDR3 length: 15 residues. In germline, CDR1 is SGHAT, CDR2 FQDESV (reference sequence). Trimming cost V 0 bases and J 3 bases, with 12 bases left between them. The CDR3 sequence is CASSLAEDGFYEQYF. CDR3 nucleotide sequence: TGTGCCAGCAGCTTAGCCGAGGACGGATTCTACGAGCAGTACTTC.

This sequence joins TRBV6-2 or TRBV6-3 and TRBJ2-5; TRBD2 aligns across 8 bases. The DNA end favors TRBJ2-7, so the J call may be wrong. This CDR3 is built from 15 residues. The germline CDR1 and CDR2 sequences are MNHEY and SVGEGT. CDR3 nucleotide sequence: TGTGCCAGCAATCAACAAGCGGGAGTGGACCACGAGCAGTACTTC. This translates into CASNQQAGVDHEQYF.

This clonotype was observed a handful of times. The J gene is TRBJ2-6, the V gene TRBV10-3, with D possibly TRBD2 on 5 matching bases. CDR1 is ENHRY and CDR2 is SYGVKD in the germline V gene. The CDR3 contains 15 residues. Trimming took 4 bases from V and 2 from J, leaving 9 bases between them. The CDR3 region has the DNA TGTGCCATCAGTGTCGGGGAGCCTGGGGCCAACGTCCTGACTTTC. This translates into CAISVGEPGANVLTF.

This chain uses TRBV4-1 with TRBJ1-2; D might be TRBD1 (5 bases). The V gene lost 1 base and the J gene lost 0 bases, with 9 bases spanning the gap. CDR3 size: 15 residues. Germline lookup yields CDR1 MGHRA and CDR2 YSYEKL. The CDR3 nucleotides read TGCGCCAGCAGCCAAGTGGGGCTAACTAACTATGGCTACACCTTC. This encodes CASSQVGLTNYGYTF.

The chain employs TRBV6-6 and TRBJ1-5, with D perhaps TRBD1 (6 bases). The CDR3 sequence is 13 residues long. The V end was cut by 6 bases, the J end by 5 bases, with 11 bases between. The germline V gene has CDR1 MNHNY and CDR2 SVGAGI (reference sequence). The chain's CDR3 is CASRTGRDQPQHF. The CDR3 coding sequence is TGTGCCAGCAGAACAGGGAGGGATCAGCCCCAGCATTTT.

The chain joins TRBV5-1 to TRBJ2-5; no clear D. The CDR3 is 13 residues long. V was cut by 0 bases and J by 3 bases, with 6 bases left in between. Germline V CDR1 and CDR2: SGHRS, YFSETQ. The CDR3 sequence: CASSLAFKETQYF. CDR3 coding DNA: TGCGCCAGCAGCTTGGCATTTAAAGAGACCCAGTACTTC.

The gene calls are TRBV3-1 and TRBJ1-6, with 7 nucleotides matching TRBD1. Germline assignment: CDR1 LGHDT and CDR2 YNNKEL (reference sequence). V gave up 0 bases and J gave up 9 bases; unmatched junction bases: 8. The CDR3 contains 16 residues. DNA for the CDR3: TGTGCCAGCAGCCAAGAACAGGGGTCAGGCACTTCACCCCTCCACTTT. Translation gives CASSQEQGSGTSPLHF.

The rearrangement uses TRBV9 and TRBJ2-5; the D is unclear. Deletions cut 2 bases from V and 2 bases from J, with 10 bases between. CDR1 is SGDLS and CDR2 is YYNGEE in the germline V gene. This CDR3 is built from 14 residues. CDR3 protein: CASSVSWKQETQYF. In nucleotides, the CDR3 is TGTGCCAGCAGCGTTTCTTGGAAACAAGAGACCCAGTACTTC.

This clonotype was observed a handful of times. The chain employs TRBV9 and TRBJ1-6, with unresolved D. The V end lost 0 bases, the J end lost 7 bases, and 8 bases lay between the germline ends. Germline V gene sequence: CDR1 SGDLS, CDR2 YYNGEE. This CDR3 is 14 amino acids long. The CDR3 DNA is TGTGCCAGCAGCGTAGAGGCCGGGAATTCACCCCTCCACTTT. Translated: CASSVEAGNSPLHF.

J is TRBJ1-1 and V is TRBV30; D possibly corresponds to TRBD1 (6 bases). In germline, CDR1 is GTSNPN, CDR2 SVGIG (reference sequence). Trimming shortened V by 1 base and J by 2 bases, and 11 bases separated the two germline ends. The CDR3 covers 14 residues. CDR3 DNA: TGTGCCTGGAGTGAGGGGACACTCAACACTGAAGCTTTCTTT. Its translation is CAWSEGTLNTEAFF.

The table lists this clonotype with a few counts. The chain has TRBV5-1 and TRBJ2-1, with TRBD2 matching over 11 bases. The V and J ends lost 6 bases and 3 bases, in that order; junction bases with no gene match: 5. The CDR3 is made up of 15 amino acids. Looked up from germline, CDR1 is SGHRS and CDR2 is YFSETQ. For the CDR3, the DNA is TGCGCCAGCATCGGCGGGACTAGCGGCTACAATGAGCAGTTCTTC. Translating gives CASIGGTSGYNEQFF.

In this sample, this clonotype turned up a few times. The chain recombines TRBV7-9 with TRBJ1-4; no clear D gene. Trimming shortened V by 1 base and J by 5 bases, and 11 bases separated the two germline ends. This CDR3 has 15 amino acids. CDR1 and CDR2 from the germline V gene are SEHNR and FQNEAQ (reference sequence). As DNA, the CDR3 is TGTGCCAGCAGCTTAGTCGGTCAGGTCAATGAAAAACTGTTTTTT. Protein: CASSLVGQVNEKLFF.

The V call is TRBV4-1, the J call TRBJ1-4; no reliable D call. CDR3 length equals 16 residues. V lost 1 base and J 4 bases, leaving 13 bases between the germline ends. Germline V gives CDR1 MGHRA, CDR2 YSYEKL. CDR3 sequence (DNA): TGCGCCAGCAGCCAAGTAAGGCCAGTCCTTAATGAAAAACTGTTTTTT. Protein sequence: CASSQVRPVLNEKLFF.

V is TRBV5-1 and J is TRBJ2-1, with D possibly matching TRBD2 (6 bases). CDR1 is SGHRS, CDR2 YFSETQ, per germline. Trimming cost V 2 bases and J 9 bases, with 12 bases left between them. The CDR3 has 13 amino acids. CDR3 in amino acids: CASSFSAGSEQFF. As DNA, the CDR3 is TGCGCCAGCAGCTTTTCAGCGGGTAGTGAGCAGTTCTTC.

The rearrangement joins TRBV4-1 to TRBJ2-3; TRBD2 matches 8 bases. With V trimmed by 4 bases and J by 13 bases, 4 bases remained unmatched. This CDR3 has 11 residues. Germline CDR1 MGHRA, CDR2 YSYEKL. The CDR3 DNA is TGCGCCAGCAGCCCAGGGACTAGGGAGTATTTT. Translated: CASSPGTREYF.

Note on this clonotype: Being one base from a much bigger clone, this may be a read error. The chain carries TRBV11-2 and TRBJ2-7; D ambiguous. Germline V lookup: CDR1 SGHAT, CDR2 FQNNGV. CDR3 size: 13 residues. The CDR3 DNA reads TGTGCCGGCAGCTTAGATCTGGGGTACGAGCAGTACTTC. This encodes CAGSLDLGYEQYF.

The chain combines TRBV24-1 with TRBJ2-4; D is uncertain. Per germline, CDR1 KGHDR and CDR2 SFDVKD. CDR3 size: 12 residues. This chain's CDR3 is CAEAPGYNEQYF. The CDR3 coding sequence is TGTGCTGAAGCCCCCGGCTACAATGAGCAGTACTTC.

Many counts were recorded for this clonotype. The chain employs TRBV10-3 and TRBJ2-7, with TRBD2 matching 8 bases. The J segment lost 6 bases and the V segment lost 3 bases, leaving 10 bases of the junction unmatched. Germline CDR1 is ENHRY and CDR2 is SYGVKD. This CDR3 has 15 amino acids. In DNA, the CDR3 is TGTGCCATCAGTGAAGGAAGCGGGGGTGGCGGCGAGCAGTACTTC. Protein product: CAISEGSGGGGEQYF.

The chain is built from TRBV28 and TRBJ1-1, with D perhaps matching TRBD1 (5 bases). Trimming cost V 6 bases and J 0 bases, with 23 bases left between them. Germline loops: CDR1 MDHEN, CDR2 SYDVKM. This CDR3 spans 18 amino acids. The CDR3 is CASSKPSTAILLNTEAFF. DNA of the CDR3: TGTGCCAGCAGCAAACCGTCGACAGCGATTCTGTTGAACACTGAAGCTTTCTTT.

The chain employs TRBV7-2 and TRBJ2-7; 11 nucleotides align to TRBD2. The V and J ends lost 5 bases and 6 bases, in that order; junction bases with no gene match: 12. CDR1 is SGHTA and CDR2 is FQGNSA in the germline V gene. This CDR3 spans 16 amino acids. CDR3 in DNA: TGTGCCAGCAGCCCTTTCCTAGCGGGAGGAGGGGGCGAGCAGTACTTC. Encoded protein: CASSPFLAGGGGEQYF.

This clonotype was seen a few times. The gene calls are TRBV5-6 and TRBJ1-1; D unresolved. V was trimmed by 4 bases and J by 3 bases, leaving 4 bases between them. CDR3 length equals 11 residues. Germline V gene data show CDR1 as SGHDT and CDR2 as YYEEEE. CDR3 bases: TGTGCCAGCAGCGCCGACACTGAAGCTTTCTTT. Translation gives CASSADTEAFF.

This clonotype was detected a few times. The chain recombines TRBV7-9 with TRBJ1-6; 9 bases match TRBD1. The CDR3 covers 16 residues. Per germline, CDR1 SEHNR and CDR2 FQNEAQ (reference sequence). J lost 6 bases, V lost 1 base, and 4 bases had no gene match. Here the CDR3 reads CASSLGDRVGNSPLHF. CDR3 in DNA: TGTGCCAGCAGCTTAGGGGACAGGGTCGGTAATTCACCCCTCCACTTT. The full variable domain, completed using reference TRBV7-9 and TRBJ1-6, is DTGVSQNPRHKITKRGQNVTFRCDPISEHNRLYWYRQTLGQGPEFLTYFQNEAQLEKSRLLSDRFSAERPKGSFSTLEIQRTEQGDSAMYLCASSLGDRVGNSPLHFGNGTRLTVT.

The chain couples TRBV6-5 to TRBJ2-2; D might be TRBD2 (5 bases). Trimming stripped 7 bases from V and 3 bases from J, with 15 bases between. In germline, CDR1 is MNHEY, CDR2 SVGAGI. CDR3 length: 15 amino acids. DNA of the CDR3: TGTGCCAGCATCCCGCAGACGGGGTACACCGGGGAGCTGTTTTTT. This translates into CASIPQTGYTGELFF.

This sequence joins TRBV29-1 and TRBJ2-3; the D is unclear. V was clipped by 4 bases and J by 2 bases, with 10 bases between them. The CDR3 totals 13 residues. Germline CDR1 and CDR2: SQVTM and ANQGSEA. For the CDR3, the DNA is TGCAGCGTTGGTGACACTTTCACAGATACGCAGTATTTT. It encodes CSVGDTFTDTQYF.

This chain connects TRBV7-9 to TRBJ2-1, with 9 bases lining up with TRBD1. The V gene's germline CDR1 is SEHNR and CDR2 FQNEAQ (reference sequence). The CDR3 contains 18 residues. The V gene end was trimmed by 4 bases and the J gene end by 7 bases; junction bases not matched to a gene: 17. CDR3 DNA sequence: TGTGCCAGCAGCTCCGCCGTGATTGGGACAGGGAGGTGGAATGAGCAGTTCTTC. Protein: CASSSAVIGTGRWNEQFF.

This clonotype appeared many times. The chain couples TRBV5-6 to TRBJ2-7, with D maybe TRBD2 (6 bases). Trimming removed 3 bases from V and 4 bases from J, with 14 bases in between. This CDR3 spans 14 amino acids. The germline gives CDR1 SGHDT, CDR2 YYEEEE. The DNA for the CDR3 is TGTGCCAGCAGCTCCCGGACCGGGAGATACGAGCAGTACTTC. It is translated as CASSSRTGRYEQYF.

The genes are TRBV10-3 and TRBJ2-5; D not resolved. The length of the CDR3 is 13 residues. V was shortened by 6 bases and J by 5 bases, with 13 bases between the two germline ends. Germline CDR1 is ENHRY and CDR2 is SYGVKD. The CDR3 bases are TGTGCCATCAGGGAAAACGCTGGGGAGACCCAGTACTTC. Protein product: CAIRENAGETQYF.

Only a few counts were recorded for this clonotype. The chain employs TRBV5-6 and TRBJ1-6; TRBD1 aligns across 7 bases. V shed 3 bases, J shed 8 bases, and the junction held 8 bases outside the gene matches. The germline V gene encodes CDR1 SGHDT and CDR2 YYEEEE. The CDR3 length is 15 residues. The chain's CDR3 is CASSYQGQAHSPLHF. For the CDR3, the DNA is TGTGCCAGCAGCTACCAAGGACAGGCCCATTCACCCCTCCACTTT. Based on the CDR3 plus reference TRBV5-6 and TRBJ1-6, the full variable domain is DAGVTQSPTHLIKTRGQQVTLRCSPKSGHDTVSWYQQALGQGPQFIFQYYEEEERQRGNFPDRFSGHQFPNYSSELNVNALLLGDSALYLCASSYQGQAHSPLHFGNGTRLTVT.

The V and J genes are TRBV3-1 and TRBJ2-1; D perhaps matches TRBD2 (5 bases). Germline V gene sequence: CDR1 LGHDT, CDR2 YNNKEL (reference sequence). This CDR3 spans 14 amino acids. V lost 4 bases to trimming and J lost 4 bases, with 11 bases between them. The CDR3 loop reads CASSLPERYNEQFF. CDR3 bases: TGTGCCAGCAGCCTCCCAGAGCGGTACAATGAGCAGTTCTTC.